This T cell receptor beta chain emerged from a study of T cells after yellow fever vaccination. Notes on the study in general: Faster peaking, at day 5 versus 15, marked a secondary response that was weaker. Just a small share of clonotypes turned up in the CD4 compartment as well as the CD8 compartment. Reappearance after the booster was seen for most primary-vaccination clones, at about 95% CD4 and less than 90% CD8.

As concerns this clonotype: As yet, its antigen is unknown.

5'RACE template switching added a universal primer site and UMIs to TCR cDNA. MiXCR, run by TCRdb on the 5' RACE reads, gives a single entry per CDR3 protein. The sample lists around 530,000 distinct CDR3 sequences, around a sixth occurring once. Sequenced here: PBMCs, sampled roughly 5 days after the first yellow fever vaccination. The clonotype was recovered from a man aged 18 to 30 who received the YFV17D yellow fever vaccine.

The DNA of the CDR3 is TGTGCCAGCAGCTCGACAGGGGAGAATGGCTACACCTTC. Protein product: CASSSTGENGYTF. V is TRBV7-6 and J is TRBJ1-2, with TRBD1 matching 8 bases. Germline assignment: CDR1 SGHVS and CDR2 FNYEAQ. The CDR3 extends over 13 amino acids. Trimming cost V 4 bases and J 6 bases; bases outside gene matches: 4.